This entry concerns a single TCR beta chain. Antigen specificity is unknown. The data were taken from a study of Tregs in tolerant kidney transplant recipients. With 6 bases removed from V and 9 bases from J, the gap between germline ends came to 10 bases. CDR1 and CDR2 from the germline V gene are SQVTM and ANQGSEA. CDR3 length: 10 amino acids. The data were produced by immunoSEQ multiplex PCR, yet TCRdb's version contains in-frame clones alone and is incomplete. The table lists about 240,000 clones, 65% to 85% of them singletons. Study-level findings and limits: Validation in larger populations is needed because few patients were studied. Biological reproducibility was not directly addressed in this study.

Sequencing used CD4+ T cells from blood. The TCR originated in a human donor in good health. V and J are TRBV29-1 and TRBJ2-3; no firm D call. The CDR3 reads CSVQDETQYF. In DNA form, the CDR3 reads TGCAGCGTCCAAGATGAAACGCAGTATTTT.